Presented here are 14 T cell receptor beta chains from one specimen sequenced in a study of T cell clonotyping in hematopoietic cell transplantation (dated by TCRdb to the early 2020s). The library relied on the immunoSEQ multiplex PCR assay. Held by TCRdb, this immuneACCESS table contains in-frame sequences only and omits some clones. Under half of the omission traces to an unresolved V gene where checked; the cause of the rest is unknown. The table for this sample lists approximately 780 clones; 77% of them were counted only once. The ten most abundant clones make up 10% to 15% of the sample. In the paper's terms, the time point label means: 30 days after allo-HCT. The sample in question was PBMCs, obtained 30 days after allogeneic stem cell transplant. The source of these receptors is a female patient aged 25-39 years who had an allogeneic stem cell transplant, so the T cells may come from the graft donor. Some clones in this sample may be carry-over from other donors' samples.

This clone was observed a single time. The chain recombines TRBV30 with TRBJ1-1; D gene unclear. Germline lookup yields CDR1 GTSNPN and CDR2 SVGIG (reference sequence). This CDR3 has 17 residues. Trimming shortened V by 3 bases and J by 0 bases, and 20 bases separated the two germline ends. The CDR3 is CAWSPSAGKFMNTEAFF. The CDR3 DNA sequence: TGTGCCTGGAGCCCATCGGCGGGAAAATTCATGAACACTGAAGCTTTCTTT. Drawing the rest from reference TRBV30 and TRBJ1-1, the complete variable domain is SQTIHQWPATLVQPVGSPLSLECTVEGTSNPNLYWYRQAAGRGLQLLFYSVGIGQISSEVPQNLSASRPQDRQFILSSKKLLLSDSGFYLCAWSPSAGKFMNTEAFFGQGTRLTVV.

J is TRBJ1-2 and V is TRBV15, with D unclear. V was pared by 0 bases and J by 4 bases, with 9 bases between. The germline CDR1 and CDR2 sequences are LNHNV and YYDKDF (reference sequence). The CDR3 length is 14 residues. In nucleotides, the CDR3 is TGTGCCACCAGCAGAGATGAGAGTGGCTATGGCTACACCTTC. Its protein product is CATSRDESGYGYTF. Combining the CDR3 with reference TRBV15 and TRBJ1-2 gives the whole variable domain DAMVIQNPRYQVTQFGKPVTLSCSQTLNHNVMYWYQQKSSQAPKLLFHYYDKDFNNEADTPDNFQSRRPNTSFCFLDIRSPGLGDTAMYLCATSRDESGYGYTFGSGTRLTVV.

V is TRBV29-1 and J is TRBJ1-2; D remains ambiguous. V was clipped by 6 bases and J by 8 bases, with 10 bases between them. The germline V gene encodes CDR1 SQVTM and CDR2 ANQGSEA. The length of the CDR3 is 10 residues. The DNA of the CDR3 is TGCAGCGTGGGGAAGAACGGCTACACCTTC. This encodes CSVGKNGYTF.

This CDR3 reads CAWSGGGYGYSYEQYF. The CDR3 region has the DNA TGTGCCTGGAGTGGGGGGGGGTACGGGTACTCCTACGAGCAGTACTTC. The V and J genes are TRBV30 and TRBJ2-7; 7 bases match TRBD2. Germline loops: CDR1 GTSNPN, CDR2 SVGIG (reference sequence). Trimming cost V 1 base and J 0 bases; bases outside gene matches: 9. The CDR3 covers 16 residues.

The chain has TRBV30 and TRBJ1-2, with D unresolved. Germline CDR1 reads GTSNPN; CDR2 reads SVGIG (reference sequence). V lost 5 bases and J lost 6, with 19 bases in between. CDR3 length equals 14 residues. The CDR3 bases are TGTGCCTGGGGCCCCGCCGGAGGACTGCATGGCTACACCTTC. Protein product: CAWGPAGGLHGYTF.

V gene TRBV6-6 combines with J gene TRBJ1-2, with 8 positions matching TRBD1. CDR1 MNHNY and CDR2 SVGAGI come from the germline V gene (reference sequence). CDR3 size: 15 residues. Trimming cost V 6 bases and J 2 bases; bases outside gene matches: 8. For the CDR3, the DNA is TGTGCCAGCAGCCAAACCGGGACAGGAAACTATGGCTACACCTTC. This translates into CASSQTGTGNYGYTF.

The rearrangement joins TRBV4-3 to TRBJ1-2; maybe TRBD1 (5 bases). V was cut by 0 bases and J by 6 bases, with 14 bases left in between. From germline, CDR1 is LGHNA and CDR2 YSLEER. The CDR3 runs to 15 residues. CDR3 sequence (DNA): TGCGCCAGCAGCCAAGATCACGGGGCGCGTAATGGCTACACCTTC. Amino acid sequence: CASSQDHGARNGYTF.

The chain combines TRBV19 with TRBJ1-1; unclear D gene. The V gene's germline CDR1 is LNHDA and CDR2 SQIVND (reference sequence). Trimming removed 3 bases at V and 0 bases at J, with 11 bases between. The CDR3 loop spans 15 amino acids. CDR3 loop: CASSMGRYVNTEAFF. The DNA for the CDR3 is TGTGCCAGTAGTATGGGCAGGTACGTGAACACTGAAGCTTTCTTT.

This clone was counted a few times. CDR3 region: CASSVGVMNTEAFF. Written as DNA, the CDR3 is TGTGCCAGCAGCGTTGGGGTTATGAACACTGAAGCTTTCTTT. The chain links TRBV9 to TRBJ1-1; D is uncertain. Germline CDR1 and CDR2: SGDLS and YYNGEE. There are 14 residues in the CDR3. Trimming took off 2 bases at V and 0 bases at J, with 8 bases between the two ends.

This clone appeared a single time. This sample includes further DNA sequences coding for the same CDR3. The rearrangement links TRBV4-1 to TRBJ1-2; D uncertain. Trimming left V 0 bases short and J 2 bases short, with 4 bases between. The germline V gene encodes CDR1 MGHRA and CDR2 YSYEKL. This CDR3 comprises 13 residues. CDR3 amino acids: CASSQESNYGYTF. In DNA form, the CDR3 reads TGCGCCAGCAGCCAAGAATCGAACTATGGCTACACCTTC.

There are a few counts of this clone. This rearrangement joins TRBV29-1 to TRBJ1-1; the D gene is possibly TRBD1 (5 bases). From germline, CDR1 is SQVTM and CDR2 ANQGSEA. V dropped 3 bases and J dropped 8 bases, with 10 bases sitting between them. CDR3 length: 11 residues. As DNA, the CDR3 is TGCAGCGTTGAGAGGAACAGGGAAGCTTTCTTT. Translated: CSVERNREAFF.

The gene calls are TRBV7-9 and TRBJ2-3; the match to TRBD1 covers 9 bases. CDR3 length: 14 residues. Per germline, CDR1 SEHNR and CDR2 FQNEAQ (reference sequence). Trimming took 6 bases from V and 4 from J; bases not matched to a gene: 5. The CDR3 reads CASRLGQGPDTQYF. The CDR3 DNA reads TGTGCCAGCAGACTGGGACAGGGCCCAGATACGCAGTATTTT.

This clone was counted only a few times. The V call is TRBV27, the J call TRBJ2-7; the D gene could be TRBD1 or TRBD2 (6 bases each). Germline CDR1 reads MNHEY; CDR2 reads SMNVEV (reference sequence). The CDR3 length is 12 residues. The V end lost 2 bases, the J end lost 6 bases, and 8 bases lay between the germline ends. The CDR3 spells CASSLPGAEQYF. In DNA form, the CDR3 reads TGTGCCAGCAGTTTACCGGGGGCCGAGCAGTACTTC.

The chain combines TRBV5-1 with TRBJ1-1; no clear D. CDR1 and CDR2 from the germline V gene are SGHRS and YFSETQ. CDR3 size: 11 residues. Trimming shortened V by 7 bases and J by 2 bases, and 6 bases separated the two germline ends. For the CDR3, the DNA is TGCGCCAGCTCGTCAAACACTGAAGCTTTCTTT. This gives the protein CASSSNTEAFF.